This T cell receptor beta chain originates from a study of T-cell memory formation after mild COVID-19. In the study overall: The TCR clusters were mostly specific to one donor.

The study, taken as a whole, reports: That cross-reactive memory joined was suggested by some responding clones appearing in pre-infection memory. Clonal second-wave expansions that peaked on day 37 had unconfirmed SARS-CoV-2 specificity. Clones which contracted sat mainly in CM and EM if CD4+, and in EMRA if CD8+.

TCRdb used MiXCR to reprocess the 5' RACE reads, holding one entry per CDR3 protein. Altogether more than 450,000 distinct CDR3 sequences are present, approximately 19% being singletons, with the ten largest covering around 12%. Of note for this clonotype: The antigen is not known.

The CDR3 contains 14 residues. Trimming pared 5 bases from V and 6 bases from J, leaving 14 bases between. The chain has TRBV12-3 or TRBV12-4 and TRBJ1-5; D remains unclear. The sequence was obtained from an adult woman who had mild COVID-19 (a few samples of this study predate the infection). Cell type and time point are not known. The sample was PBMCs or a T cell subset sorted from them (not recorded which). The CDR3 is CASSTNRGTQPQHF. CDR3 in DNA: TGTGCCAGCAGTACAAACCGGGGTACTCAGCCCCAGCATTTT.